Included here is one TCR beta chain sequence, with context. This receptor's antigen is unknown. It has no much larger one-base neighbor in the sample; base qualities were not kept. The time point tag for this specimen amounts to: cells obtained before transplantation from donor or recipient. CD3+CD4+ and CD3+CD8+ populations were FACS-sorted from unstimulated pre-transplant donor and recipient cells taken from spleen or lymph nodes. The junction shows trimming of 3 bases on V and 3 bases on J, and the gene matches do not reach 4 bases of it. CDR1 is given as MGHRA and CDR2 as YSYEKL, both from the germline V gene. The CDR3 measures 15 amino acids from cysteine to phenylalanine. The DNA shown is the 45-base CDR3, in frame from base 1. The entry originates in a study of graft-versus-host responses after intestinal transplantation (dated by TCRdb to the early 2020s). At the level of the whole study: Recipients received multivisceral, liver-intestinal, or isolated intestinal transplants. All recipients received anti-thymocyte globulin induction followed by maintenance tacrolimus and steroids for about three years. After intestinal transplantation, graft-versus-host and host-versus-graft alloreactive T cell clones in the graft, circulation and bone marrow were tracked using bulk TCR-beta CDR3 sequencing. To identify alloreactive clones, pre-transplant mixed lymphocyte reaction products were sequenced and compared with unstimulated pre-transplant donor and recipient T cells. The cohort enrolled approximately 24 intestinal transplant recipients, one of whom was a retransplant, and a few patients without pretransplant specimens were excluded. A peak of at least 4% donor T cells among recipient peripheral blood mononuclear cells was the definition used for donor T cell macrochimerism. Instead of going to the commercial service, samples from a few later patients were sequenced in-house on an Illumina MiSeq and processed with MiXCR. What the study reported, not specific to this receptor: In patients with donor T cell macrochimerism, the allografts had high GvH to HvG T cell clonal ratios. The relatively low number and heterogeneity of intestinal transplant patients limited the conclusions. Early after transplant, declines in HvG clones were associated with peak levels of circulating GvH clones. GvH clones were detected in recipient bone marrow, and some of these GvH clones were observed earlier in ileal mucosa or blood, consistent with an intestinal mucosal origin.

Library construction relied on the immunoSEQ multiplex PCR assay. For most patients, genomic DNA was isolated with the Qiagen DNeasy Blood and Tissue Kit and shipped frozen to Adaptive Biotechnologies for TCR sequencing. High-throughput TCR-beta CDR3 sequencing of genomic DNA from most patients was performed by Adaptive Biotechnologies. The original methods were these. Adaptive's ImmunoSEQ software was the source of the TCR sequencing data for around 20 patients, while a few other patients were processed with MiXCR and VDJtools. To correct CD4 versus CD8 sorting errors, sequences present in both subsets at a frequency ratio below 5:1 were removed. CDR3 nucleotide sequences shared between donor and recipient were removed because the origin of such sequences could not be assigned. To be classed as alloreactive, a clone needed at least 2-fold expansion over unstimulated cells and a minimum CFSE-low frequency of 0.002% (template counts) or 0.001% (read counts). Clones were considered mappable if detected in sequenced pre-transplant spleen, lymph node, or MLR CFSE-low populations of the donor or recipient. Cumulative frequency of alloreactive clones was calculated as a percentage of all sequences weighted by copy number. This immuneACCESS table, as held by TCRdb, lists in-frame sequences with V and J called but not all clones. Of the missing ones, under half trace to an unresolved V gene in checked studies; the others have no known cause. V and J calls and clone size are given by that table; D and trimming were obtained from the DNA. This sample has some 90,000 clones in its table, and roughly 93% of those were observed once. Less than 0.6% of the sample comes from the top ten.

Sequencing used unstimulated CD8+ T cells sorted from spleen or lymph node cells, obtained before intestinal transplant. The chain is assembled from TRBV4-1 and TRBJ2-7; TRBD2 aligns with 11 central bases. The TCR was taken from a human donor who received an intestinal transplant. The CDR3: CASSHTSGSVYEQYF. The sequence in DNA is TGCGCCAGCAGCCATACTAGCGGGAGTGTCTACGAGCAGTACTTC.